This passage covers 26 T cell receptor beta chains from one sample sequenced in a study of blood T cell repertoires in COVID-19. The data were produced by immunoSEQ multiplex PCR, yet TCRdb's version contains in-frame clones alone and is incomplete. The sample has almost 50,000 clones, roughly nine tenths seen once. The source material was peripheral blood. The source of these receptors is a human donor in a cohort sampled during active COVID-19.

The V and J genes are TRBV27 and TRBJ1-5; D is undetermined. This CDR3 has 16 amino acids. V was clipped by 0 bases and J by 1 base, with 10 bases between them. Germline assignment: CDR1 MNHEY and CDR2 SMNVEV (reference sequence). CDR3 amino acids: CASSLSGGLSNQPQHF. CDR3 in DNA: TGTGCCAGCAGTTTATCTGGAGGGTTAAGCAATCAGCCCCAGCATTTT.

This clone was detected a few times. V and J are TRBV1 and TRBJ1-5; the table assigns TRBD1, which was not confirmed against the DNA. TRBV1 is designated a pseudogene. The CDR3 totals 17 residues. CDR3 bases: TGCACCAGCAGCCAAGACGTAAGGGACAGGGGGAGTCAGCCCCAGCATTTT. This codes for CTSSQDVRDRGSQPQHF.

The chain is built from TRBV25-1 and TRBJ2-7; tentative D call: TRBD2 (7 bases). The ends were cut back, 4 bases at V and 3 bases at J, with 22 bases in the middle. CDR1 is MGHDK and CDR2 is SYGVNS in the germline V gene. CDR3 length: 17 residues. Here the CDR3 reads CASSASEAGASYYEQYF. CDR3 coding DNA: TGTGCCAGCAGTGCCTCAGAGGCGGGGGCCTCATACTACGAGCAGTACTTC.

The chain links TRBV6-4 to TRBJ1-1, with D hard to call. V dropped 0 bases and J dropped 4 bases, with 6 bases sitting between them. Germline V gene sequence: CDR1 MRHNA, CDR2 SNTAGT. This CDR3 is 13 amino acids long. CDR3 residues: CASSDSESTEAFF. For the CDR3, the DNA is TGTGCCAGCAGTGACTCCGAGAGCACTGAAGCTTTCTTT.

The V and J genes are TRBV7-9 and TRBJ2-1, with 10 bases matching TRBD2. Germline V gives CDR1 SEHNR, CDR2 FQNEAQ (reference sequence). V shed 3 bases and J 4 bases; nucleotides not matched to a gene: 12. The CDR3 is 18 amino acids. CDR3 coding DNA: TGTGCCAGCAGCTTCCCAGCCCGGCGGACTAGCGGATACAATGAGCAGTTCTTC. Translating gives CASSFPARRTSGYNEQFF.

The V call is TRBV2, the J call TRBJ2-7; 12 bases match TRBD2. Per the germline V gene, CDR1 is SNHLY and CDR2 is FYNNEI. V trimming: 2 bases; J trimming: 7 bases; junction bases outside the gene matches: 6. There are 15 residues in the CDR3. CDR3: CASSERASGRGEQYF. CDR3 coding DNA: TGTGCCAGCAGTGAAAGGGCTAGCGGGAGGGGTGAGCAGTACTTC.

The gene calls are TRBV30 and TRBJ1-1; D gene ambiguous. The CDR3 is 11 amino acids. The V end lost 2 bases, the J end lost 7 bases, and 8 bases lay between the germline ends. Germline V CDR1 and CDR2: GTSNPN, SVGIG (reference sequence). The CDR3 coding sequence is TGTGCCTGGAGTAGGCGGCTTGAAGCTTTCTTT. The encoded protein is CAWSRRLEAFF.

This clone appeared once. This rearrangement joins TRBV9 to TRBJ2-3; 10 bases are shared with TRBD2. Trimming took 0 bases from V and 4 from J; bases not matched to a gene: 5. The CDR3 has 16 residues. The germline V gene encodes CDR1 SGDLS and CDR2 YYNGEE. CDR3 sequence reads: CASSVEPSGRSDTQYF. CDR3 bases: TGTGCCAGCAGCGTAGAGCCTAGCGGGAGATCAGATACGCAGTATTTT. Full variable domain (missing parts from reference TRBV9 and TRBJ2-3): DSGVTQTPKHLITATGQRVTLRCSPRSGDLSVYWYQQSLDQGLQFLIQYYNGEERAKGNILERFSAQQFPDLHSELNLSSLELGDSALYFCASSVEPSGRSDTQYFGPGTRLTVL.

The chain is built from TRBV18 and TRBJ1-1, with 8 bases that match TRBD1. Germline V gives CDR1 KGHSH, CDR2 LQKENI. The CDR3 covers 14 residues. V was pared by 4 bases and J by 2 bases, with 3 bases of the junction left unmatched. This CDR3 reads CASSQTGENTEAFF. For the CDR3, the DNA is TGTGCCAGCTCACAGACAGGGGAAAACACTGAAGCTTTCTTT.

DNA for the CDR3: TGTGCCTGGAGTTTGCTGCGCGGCTACACCTTC. Encoded protein: CAWSLLRGYTF. V gene TRBV30 combines with J gene TRBJ1-2; D is unclear. The CDR3 has 11 amino acids. CDR1 and CDR2 (germline): GTSNPN, SVGIG (reference sequence). V was shortened by 2 bases and J by 8 bases, with 9 bases between the two germline ends.

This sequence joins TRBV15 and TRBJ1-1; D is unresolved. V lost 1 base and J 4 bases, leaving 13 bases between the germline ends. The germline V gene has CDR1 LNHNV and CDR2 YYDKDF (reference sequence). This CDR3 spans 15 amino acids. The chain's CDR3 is CATSRVRGEGTEAFF. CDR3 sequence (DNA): TGTGCCACCAGCAGAGTTCGGGGTGAGGGCACTGAAGCTTTCTTT. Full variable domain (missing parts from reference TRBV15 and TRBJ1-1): DAMVIQNPRYQVTQFGKPVTLSCSQTLNHNVMYWYQQKSSQAPKLLFHYYDKDFNNEADTPDNFQSRRPNTSFCFLDIRSPGLGDTAMYLCATSRVRGEGTEAFFGQGTRLTVV.

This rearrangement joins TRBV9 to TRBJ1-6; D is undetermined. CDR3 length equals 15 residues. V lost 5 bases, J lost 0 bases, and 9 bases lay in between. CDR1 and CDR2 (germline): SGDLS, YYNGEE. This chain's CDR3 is CASRSGNSYNSPLHF. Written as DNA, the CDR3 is TGTGCCAGCAGGTCCGGGAACTCCTATAATTCACCCCTCCACTTT.

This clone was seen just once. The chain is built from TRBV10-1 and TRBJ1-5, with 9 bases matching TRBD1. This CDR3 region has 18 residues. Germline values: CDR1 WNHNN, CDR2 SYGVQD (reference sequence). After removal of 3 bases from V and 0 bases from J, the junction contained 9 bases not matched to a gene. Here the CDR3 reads CASSDAGTGNYSNQPQHF. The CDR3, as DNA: TGCGCCAGCAGTGACGCCGGGACAGGGAATTATAGCAATCAGCCCCAGCATTTT.

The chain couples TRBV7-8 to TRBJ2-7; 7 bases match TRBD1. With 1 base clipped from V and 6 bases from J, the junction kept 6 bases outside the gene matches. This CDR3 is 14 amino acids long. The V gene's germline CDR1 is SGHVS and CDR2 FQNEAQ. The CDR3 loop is CASSLVQGVSEQYF. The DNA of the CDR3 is TGTGCCAGCAGCTTAGTGCAGGGGGTGTCCGAGCAGTACTTC.

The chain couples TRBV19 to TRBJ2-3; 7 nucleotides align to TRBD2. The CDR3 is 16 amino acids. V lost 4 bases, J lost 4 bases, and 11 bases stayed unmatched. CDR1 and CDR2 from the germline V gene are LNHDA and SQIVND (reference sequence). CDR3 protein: CASSTPRAGAADTQYF. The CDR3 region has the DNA TGTGCCAGTAGTACCCCACGGGCGGGAGCGGCAGATACGCAGTATTTT. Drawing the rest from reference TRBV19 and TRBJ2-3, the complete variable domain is DGGITQSPKYLFRKEGQNVTLSCEQNLNHDAMYWYRQDPGQGLRLIYYSQIVNDFQKGDIAEGYSVSREKKESFPLTVTSAQKNPTAFYLCASSTPRAGAADTQYFGPGTRLTVL.

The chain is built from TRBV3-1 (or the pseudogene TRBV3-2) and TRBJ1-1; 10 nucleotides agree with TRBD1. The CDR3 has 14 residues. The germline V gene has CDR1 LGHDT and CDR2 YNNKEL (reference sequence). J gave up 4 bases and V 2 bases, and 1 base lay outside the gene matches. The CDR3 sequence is CASSQRDRGTEAFF. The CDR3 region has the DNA TGTGCCAGCAGCCAACGGGACAGGGGCACTGAAGCTTTCTTT.

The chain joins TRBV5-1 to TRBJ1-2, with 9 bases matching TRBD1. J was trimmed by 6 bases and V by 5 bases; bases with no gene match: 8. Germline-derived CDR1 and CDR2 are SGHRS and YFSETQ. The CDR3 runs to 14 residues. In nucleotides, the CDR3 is TGCGCCAGCAGTCGTGAGGACAGGGGAGATGGCTACACCTTC. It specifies CASSREDRGDGYTF.

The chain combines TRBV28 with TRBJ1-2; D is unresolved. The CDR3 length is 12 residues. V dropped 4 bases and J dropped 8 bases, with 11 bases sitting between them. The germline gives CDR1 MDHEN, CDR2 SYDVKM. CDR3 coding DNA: TGTGCCAGCAGTTCACTGCCCAAGGGCTACACCTTC. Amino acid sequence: CASSSLPKGYTF.

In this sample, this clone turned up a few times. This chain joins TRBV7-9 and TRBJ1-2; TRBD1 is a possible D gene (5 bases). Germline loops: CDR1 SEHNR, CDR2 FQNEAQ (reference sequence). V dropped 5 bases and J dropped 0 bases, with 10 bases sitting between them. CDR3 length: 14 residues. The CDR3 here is CASSPIRANYGYTF. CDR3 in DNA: TGTGCCAGCAGCCCAATCAGGGCTAACTATGGCTACACCTTC.

CDR3 nucleotide sequence: TGTGCCACCTCGGTTGGGACTCTGGGACCCCAGCATTTT. It encodes CATSVGTLGPQHF. This chain connects TRBV9 to TRBJ1-5, with a tentative D call TRBD1 (5 bases). The length of the CDR3 is 13 residues. Trimming left V 9 bases short and J 10 bases short, with 20 bases between. Germline CDR1 is SGDLS and CDR2 is YYNGEE. The full variable domain, its missing parts supplied by reference TRBV9 and TRBJ1-5, is DSGVTQTPKHLITATGQRVTLRCSPRSGDLSVYWYQQSLDQGLQFLIQYYNGEERAKGNILERFSAQQFPDLHSELNLSSLELGDSALYFCATSVGTLGPQHFGDGTRLSIL.

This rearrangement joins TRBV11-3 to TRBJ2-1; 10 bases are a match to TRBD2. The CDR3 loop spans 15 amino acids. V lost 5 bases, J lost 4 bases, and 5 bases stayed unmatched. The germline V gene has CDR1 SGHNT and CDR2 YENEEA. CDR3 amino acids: CASSRTSGTYNEQFF. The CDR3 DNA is TGTGCCAGCAGCCGGACTAGCGGAACTTACAATGAGCAGTTCTTC.

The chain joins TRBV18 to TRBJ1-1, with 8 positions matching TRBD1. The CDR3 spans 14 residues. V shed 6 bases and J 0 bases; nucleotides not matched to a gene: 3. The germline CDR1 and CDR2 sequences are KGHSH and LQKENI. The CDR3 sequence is CASSHRGVNTEAFF. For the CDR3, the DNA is TGTGCCAGCTCCCACAGGGGGGTGAACACTGAAGCTTTCTTT.

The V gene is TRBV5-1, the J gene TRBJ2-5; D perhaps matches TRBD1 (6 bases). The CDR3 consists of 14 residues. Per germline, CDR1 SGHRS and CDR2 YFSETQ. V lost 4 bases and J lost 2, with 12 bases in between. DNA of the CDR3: TGCGCCAGCAGCACCCGGACAGCACAAGAGACCCAGTACTTC. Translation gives CASSTRTAQETQYF.

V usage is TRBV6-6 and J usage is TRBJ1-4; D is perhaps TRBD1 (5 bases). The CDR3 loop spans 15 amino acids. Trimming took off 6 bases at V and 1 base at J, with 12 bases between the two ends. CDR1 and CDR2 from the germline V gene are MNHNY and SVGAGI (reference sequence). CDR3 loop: CASSVDRLTNEKLFF. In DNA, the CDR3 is TGTGCCAGCAGCGTCGACAGACTAACTAATGAAAAACTGTTTTTT.

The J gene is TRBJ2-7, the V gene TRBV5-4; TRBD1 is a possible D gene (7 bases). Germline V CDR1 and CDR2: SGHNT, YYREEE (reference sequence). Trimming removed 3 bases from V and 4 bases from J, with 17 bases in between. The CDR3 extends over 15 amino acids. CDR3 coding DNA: TGTGCCAGCAGCTCTGGAGGGGGCCGTTCTTACGAGCAGTACTTC. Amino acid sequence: CASSSGGGRSYEQYF.

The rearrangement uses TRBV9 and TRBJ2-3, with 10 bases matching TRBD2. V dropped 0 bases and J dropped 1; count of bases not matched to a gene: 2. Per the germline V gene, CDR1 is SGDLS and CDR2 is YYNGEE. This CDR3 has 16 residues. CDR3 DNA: TGTGCCAGCAGCGTAGGTCTAGCGGGAGGCACAGATACGCAGTATTTT. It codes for CASSVGLAGGTDTQYF.